This TCR beta chain appears in the sequencing data of a study of technical replicates of blood from several donors. Sequencing used immunoSEQ multiplex PCR; TCRdb keeps in-frame clones, though not all of them. The sample contains more than 65,000 clones, about 94% of which appear only once. Germline V gene sequence: CDR1 SGHTA, CDR2 FQGTGA. CDR3 length: 14 amino acids. The junction had 4 bases not matched to a gene; V was cut back by 5 bases and J by 2 bases. Sequenced material: T cells isolated from PBMCs. The clonotype originates from a human donor in good health. The chain joins TRBV7-3 to TRBJ2-5; 8 nucleotides align to TRBD2. The CDR3 DNA follows: TGTGCCAGCAGCATGGGACTAGGACAAGAGACCCAGTACTTC. This encodes CASSMGLGQETQYF.